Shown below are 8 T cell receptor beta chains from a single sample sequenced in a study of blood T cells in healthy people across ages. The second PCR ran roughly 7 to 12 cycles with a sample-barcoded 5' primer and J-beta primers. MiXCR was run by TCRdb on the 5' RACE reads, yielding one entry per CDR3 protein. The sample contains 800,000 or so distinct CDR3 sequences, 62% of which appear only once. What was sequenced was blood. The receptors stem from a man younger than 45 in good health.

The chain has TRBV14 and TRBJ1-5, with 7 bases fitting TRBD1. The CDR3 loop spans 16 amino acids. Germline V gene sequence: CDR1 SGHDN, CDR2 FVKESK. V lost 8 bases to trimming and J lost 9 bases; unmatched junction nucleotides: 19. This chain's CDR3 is CASPTTKGTVGRPQHF. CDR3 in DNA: TGTGCCAGCCCCACCACGAAAGGGACAGTGGGCCGGCCCCAGCATTTT.

DNA of the CDR3: TGTGCCATCCGACAGTCGAGCTCCTACAATGAGCAGTTCTTC. It is translated as CAIRQSSSYNEQFF. J is TRBJ2-1 and V is TRBV27; the D gene is possibly TRBD1 (5 bases). Trimming removed 10 bases from V and 0 bases from J, with 13 bases in between. Germline V gene sequence: CDR1 MNHEY, CDR2 SMNVEV (reference sequence). This CDR3 has 14 residues.

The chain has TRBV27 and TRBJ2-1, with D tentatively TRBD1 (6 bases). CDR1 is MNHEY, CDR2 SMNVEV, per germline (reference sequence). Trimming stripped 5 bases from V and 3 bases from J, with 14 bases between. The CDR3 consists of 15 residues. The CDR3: CASSQDRTFYNEQFF. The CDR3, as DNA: TGTGCCAGCAGTCAGGACAGAACTTTCTACAATGAGCAGTTCTTC.

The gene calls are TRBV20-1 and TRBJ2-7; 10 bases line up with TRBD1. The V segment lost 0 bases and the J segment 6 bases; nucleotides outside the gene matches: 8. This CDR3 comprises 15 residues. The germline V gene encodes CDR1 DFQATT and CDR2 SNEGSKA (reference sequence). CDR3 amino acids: CSARDTDRGLGEQYF. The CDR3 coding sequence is TGCAGTGCTAGAGATACAGACAGGGGGCTTGGCGAGCAGTACTTC.

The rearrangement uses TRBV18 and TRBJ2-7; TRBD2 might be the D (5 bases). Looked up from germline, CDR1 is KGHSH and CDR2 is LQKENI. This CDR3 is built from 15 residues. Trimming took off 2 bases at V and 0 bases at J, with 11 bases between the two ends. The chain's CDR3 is CASSPGSGSSYEQYF. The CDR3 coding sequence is TGTGCCAGCTCACCAGGTTCGGGGAGCTCCTACGAGCAGTACTTC. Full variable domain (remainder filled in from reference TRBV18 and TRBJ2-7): NAGVMQNPRHLVRRRGQEARLRCSPMKGHSHVYWYRQLPEEGLKFMVYLQKENIIDESGMPKERFSAEFPKEGPSILRIQQVVRGDSAAYFCASSPGSGSSYEQYFGPGTRLTVT.

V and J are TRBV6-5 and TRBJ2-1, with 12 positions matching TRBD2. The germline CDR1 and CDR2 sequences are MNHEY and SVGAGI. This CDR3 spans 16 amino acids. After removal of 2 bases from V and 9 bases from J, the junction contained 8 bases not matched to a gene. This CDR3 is CASSYPTSGGRVEQFF. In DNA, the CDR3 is TGTGCCAGCAGTTACCCTACTAGCGGGGGGCGGGTTGAGCAGTTCTTC.

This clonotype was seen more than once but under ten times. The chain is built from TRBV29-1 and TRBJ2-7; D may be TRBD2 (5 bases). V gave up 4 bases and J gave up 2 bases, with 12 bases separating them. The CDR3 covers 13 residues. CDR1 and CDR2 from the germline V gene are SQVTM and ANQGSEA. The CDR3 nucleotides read TGCAGCGTTGGTGAGGGCCGGGCCTACGAGCAGTACTTC. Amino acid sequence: CSVGEGRAYEQYF.

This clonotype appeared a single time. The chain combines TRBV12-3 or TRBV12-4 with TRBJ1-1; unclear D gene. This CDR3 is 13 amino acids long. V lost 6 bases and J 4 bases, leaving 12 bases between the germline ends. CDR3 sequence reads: CASSRNLGTEAFF. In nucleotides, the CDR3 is TGTGCCAGCAGCCGAAATCTGGGCACTGAAGCTTTCTTT.